This TCR beta chain was recovered during a study of blood T cell repertoires in COVID-19. No more than 2 weeks before study entry, exposed participants had met a case of COVID-19. Germline V lookup: CDR1 KGHSH, CDR2 LQKENI. The CDR3 contains 19 residues. V lost 4 bases to trimming and J lost 1 base; unmatched junction nucleotides: 16. Sequenced by immunoSEQ multiplex PCR; TCRdb stores in-frame clones only, minus some. The repertoire has a few hundred thousand clones, approximately 91% of them found once; the top ten carry over 0.7%. Material: PBMCs or T cells enriched from blood (not recorded which). The genes are TRBV18 and TRBJ2-3, with 8 bases aligning to TRBD2. The sequence was obtained from a woman aged 40 to 50 who had been exposed to COVID-19. In nucleotides, the CDR3 is TGTGCCAGCTCACGCGTCCCACTAGCGGATAATATACGCACAGATACGCAGTATTTT. Translated, it gives CASSRVPLADNIRTDTQYF.